This entry lists 18 T cell receptor beta chains sequenced from one sample in a study of cytotoxic CD8 clonotypes in ibrutinib-treated CLL. TCRdb's copy holds only in-frame clones and misses some; the assay was immunoSEQ multiplex PCR. The profile covers about 130,000 clones, with 79% appearing a single time and roughly 12% taken by the ten largest. Here the sequenced sample was PBMCs, taken after 12 months of ibrutinib treatment. The receptors were gathered from a human donor with chronic lymphocytic leukemia.

The rearrangement uses TRBV7-3 and TRBJ2-5; 7 nucleotides match TRBD1. CDR3 length: 13 amino acids. Unmatched junction bases numbered 2, after V lost 5 bases and J lost 2 bases. Germline CDR1 is SGHTA and CDR2 is FQGTGA. The DNA for the CDR3 is TGTGCCAGCAGCATGGGACAGCAAGAGACCCAGTACTTC. Translation: CASSMGQQETQYF.

This clone was recorded a few times. V gene TRBV11-2 combines with J gene TRBJ1-1; D is undetermined. CDR1 and CDR2 from the germline V gene are SGHAT and FQNNGV. Trimming took 4 bases from V and 1 from J, leaving 10 bases between them. The CDR3 totals 14 residues. The CDR3: CASSSPRGNTEAFF. In DNA form, the CDR3 reads TGTGCCAGCAGCTCCCCGCGGGGGAACACTGAAGCTTTCTTT. The complete variable domain, with remaining parts taken from reference TRBV11-2 and TRBJ1-1, reads EAGVAQSPRYKIIEKRQSVAFWCNPISGHATLYWYQQILGQGPKLLIQFQNNGVVDDSQLPKDRFSAERLKGVDSTLKIQPAKLEDSAVYLCASSSPRGNTEAFFGQGTRLTVV.

V usage is TRBV30 and J usage is TRBJ2-7; 8 positions agree with TRBD1. The trim removed 0 bases at V and 3 bases at J, leaving 7 bases unmatched. CDR1 is GTSNPN and CDR2 is SVGIG in the germline V gene (reference sequence). The CDR3 sequence is 15 residues long. The CDR3 DNA is TGTGCCTGGAGTGTACATTCAGGGGGCTTCTACGAGCAGTACTTC. Translating it yields CAWSVHSGGFYEQYF. Together with reference TRBV30 and TRBJ2-7, the CDR3 gives the full variable domain: SQTIHQWPATLVQPVGSPLSLECTVEGTSNPNLYWYRQAAGRGLQLLFYSVGIGQISSEVPQNLSASRPQDRQFILSSKKLLLSDSGFYLCAWSVHSGGFYEQYFGPGTRLTVT.

In this sample, this clone turned up once. This chain uses TRBV27 with TRBJ2-6; a possible D gene is TRBD1 (5 bases). Germline CDR1 reads MNHEY; CDR2 reads SMNVEV (reference sequence). Trimming stripped 1 base from V and 1 base from J, with 11 bases between. The CDR3 covers 17 residues. The chain's CDR3 is CASSLLGVGSGANVLTF. The CDR3, as DNA: TGTGCCAGCAGTTTATTAGGGGTTGGGTCTGGGGCCAACGTCCTGACTTTC. Filled out from reference TRBV27 and TRBJ2-6, the complete variable domain reads EAQVTQNPRYLITVTGKKLTVTCSQNMNHEYMSWYRQDPGLGLRQIYYSMNVEVTDKGDVPEGYKVSRKEKRNFPLILESPSPNQTSLYFCASSLLGVGSGANVLTFGAGSRLTVL.

This clone was detected only a few times. This sequence joins TRBV19 and TRBJ2-7, with D possibly being TRBD2 (5 bases). Trimming shortened V by 3 bases and J by 0 bases, and 15 bases separated the two germline ends. CDR3 length: 16 residues. The germline V gene encodes CDR1 LNHDA and CDR2 SQIVND (reference sequence). CDR3 sequence reads: CASSMYLAPSSYEQYF. DNA of the CDR3: TGTGCCAGTAGTATGTATTTAGCGCCGAGCTCCTACGAGCAGTACTTC.

The chain couples TRBV9 to TRBJ2-7; the D gene is possibly TRBD2 (7 bases). The germline V gene encodes CDR1 SGDLS and CDR2 YYNGEE. The CDR3 totals 13 residues. V gave up 4 bases and J gave up 5 bases, with 13 bases separating them. The CDR3 here is CASSPAGADEQYF. CDR3 nucleotides: TGTGCCAGCAGCCCCGCGGGGGCAGACGAGCAGTACTTC. The whole variable domain, remainder taken from reference TRBV9 and TRBJ2-7, is DSGVTQTPKHLITATGQRVTLRCSPRSGDLSVYWYQQSLDQGLQFLIQYYNGEERAKGNILERFSAQQFPDLHSELNLSSLELGDSALYFCASSPAGADEQYFGPGTRLTVT.

The V and J genes are TRBV25-1 and TRBJ2-4; D gene unclear. V was trimmed by 4 bases and J by 4 bases, leaving 8 bases between them. CDR3 size: 13 residues. The V gene's germline CDR1 is MGHDK and CDR2 SYGVNS. CDR3 loop: CASSVGGKNIQYF. CDR3 DNA sequence: TGTGCCAGCAGTGTTGGCGGAAAAAACATTCAGTACTTC.

The chain has TRBV5-1 and TRBJ1-3; 7 nucleotides align to TRBD1. V lost 5 bases, J lost 5 bases, and 7 bases stayed unmatched. In germline, CDR1 is SGHRS, CDR2 YFSETQ. The CDR3 has 14 amino acids. CDR3 bases: TGCGCCAGCAGTCCCGGGACAGCACGAAACACCATATATTTT. Translation gives CASSPGTARNTIYF.

As concerns this clone: Other nucleotide sequences in the sample specify the same CDR3. This chain's CDR3 is CASNRQGYEQYF. In DNA form, the CDR3 reads TGTGCCAGCAACCGCCAGGGGTACGAGCAGTACTTC. The chain combines TRBV11-2 with TRBJ2-7; the D gene is possibly TRBD1 (6 bases). The germline V and J ends were trimmed by 7 bases and 4 bases, with 11 bases remaining between them. Germline V CDR1 and CDR2: SGHAT, FQNNGV. The CDR3 has 12 amino acids.

The chain recombines TRBV4-3 with TRBJ2-3; TRBD2 is a possible D gene (5 bases). This CDR3 is built from 18 residues. The V gene lost 0 bases and the J gene lost 1 base, with 17 bases spanning the gap. Germline lookup yields CDR1 LGHNA and CDR2 YSLEER. CDR3 protein: CASSQDLLAGFGTDTQYF. The CDR3 DNA follows: TGCGCCAGCAGCCAAGATCTCCTGGCGGGCTTTGGCACAGATACGCAGTATTTT.

The chain recombines TRBV19 with TRBJ2-1; the match to TRBD2 covers 11 bases. CDR1 is LNHDA, CDR2 SQIVND, per germline (reference sequence). The CDR3 is made up of 14 amino acids. After removal of 5 bases from V and 10 bases from J, the junction contained 7 bases not matched to a gene. CDR3 residues: CASSELAGVLEQFF. As DNA, the CDR3 is TGTGCCAGTAGTGAACTAGCGGGAGTTTTAGAGCAGTTCTTC.

The gene calls are TRBV2 and TRBJ1-1, with D hard to call. Trimming left V 2 bases short and J 1 base short, with 5 bases between. The CDR3 runs 13 residues. Germline V gives CDR1 SNHLY, CDR2 FYNNEI. CDR3 DNA: TGTGCCAGCAGTGAACTGGAGAACACTGAAGCTTTCTTT. Translation gives CASSELENTEAFF.

This clone was detected a few times. V gene TRBV28 combines with J gene TRBJ2-1, with 8 bases lining up with TRBD1. J gave up 6 bases and V 5 bases, and 3 bases lay outside the gene matches. Germline V gene data show CDR1 as MDHEN and CDR2 as SYDVKM. This CDR3 region has 13 residues. The CDR3 DNA follows: TGTGCCAGCAGTAGGACAGGGAGCAATGAGCAGTTCTTC. Translating gives CASSRTGSNEQFF.

This chain uses TRBV5-4 with TRBJ2-2; TRBD2 matches at 14 bases. The CDR3 runs to 17 residues. Trimming took 0 bases from V and 6 from J; bases not matched to a gene: 4. The germline gives CDR1 SGHNT, CDR2 YYREEE (reference sequence). Written as DNA, the CDR3 is TGTGCCAGCAGCTTGGGGGGACTAGCGGGAGTGGCCGGGGAGCTGTTTTTT. Residues: CASSLGGLAGVAGELFF.

J is TRBJ2-4 and V is TRBV5-4; 10 bases map to TRBD2. This CDR3 has 17 amino acids. J was trimmed by 8 bases and V by 0 bases; bases with no gene match: 11. The V gene's germline CDR1 is SGHNT and CDR2 YYREEE (reference sequence). The CDR3: CASSLGASGSGRYIQYF. The CDR3 DNA sequence: TGTGCCAGCAGCTTGGGGGCTAGCGGGAGCGGGAGATACATTCAGTACTTC.

This chain connects TRBV5-1 to TRBJ2-7; D is possibly TRBD1 or TRBD2 (6 bases each). The V end lost 0 bases, the J end lost 7 bases, and 26 bases lay between the germline ends. The germline CDR1 and CDR2 sequences are SGHRS and YFSETQ. This CDR3 has 18 residues. CDR3 protein: CASSLGGTSSLLGSEQYF. For the CDR3, the DNA is TGCGCCAGCAGCTTGGGCGGGACAAGCTCGTTATTAGGATCAGAGCAGTACTTC. Filled out from reference TRBV5-1 and TRBJ2-7, the complete variable domain reads KAGVTQTPRYLIKTRGQQVTLSCSPISGHRSVSWYQQTPGQGLQFLFEYFSETQRNKGNFPGRFSGRQFSNSRSEMNVSTLELGDSALYLCASSLGGTSSLLGSEQYFGPGTRLTVT.

The chain links TRBV18 to TRBJ2-7; D perhaps matches TRBD1 (6 bases). Deletions cut 2 bases from V and 6 bases from J, with 11 bases between. CDR3 size: 13 residues. The germline V gene has CDR1 KGHSH and CDR2 LQKENI. As DNA, the CDR3 is TGTGCCAGCTCACCAGGTGTAGGGGGCGAGCAGTACTTC. It yields the protein CASSPGVGGEQYF.

The CDR3 sequence is CASSLAPGLVTGELFF. The CDR3, as DNA: TGTGCCAGCAGCTTAGCTCCGGGACTAGTCACCGGGGAGCTGTTTTTT. The chain combines TRBV7-8 with TRBJ2-2, with 8 nucleotides matching TRBD2. The V and J ends lost 0 bases and 4 bases, in that order; junction bases with no gene match: 4. From germline, CDR1 is SGHVS and CDR2 FQNEAQ. The CDR3 covers 16 residues.